The rows below give T cell receptor beta chains drawn from one sample of a study of blood T cell repertoires in COVID-19. Assay: immunoSEQ multiplex PCR; the TCRdb copy retains only in-frame clones and omits some. The sample has roughly 220,000 clones, approximately 90% seen once; the top ten hold 10% to 13%. Input material: peripheral blood. These receptors originate from a woman aged 45 to 65 with COVID-19, enrolled during active disease. The CDR3 runs from the conserved cysteine through the conserved F or W. The D gene is left open where the match is weak. Some rows mark clone size as missing; the rest say once, few, many or name a class of expanded clone.

CDR3 protein: CASGSRESSGNTIYF; CDR3 DNA: TGTGCCAGCGGGTCCAGGGAAAGCTCTGGAAACACCATATATTTT; J gene: TRBJ1-3; V gene: TRBV28; D gene: -; clone size: once
CDR3 protein: CASSSRDSFYNEQFF; CDR3 DNA: TGTGCCAGCAGCTCACGGGACAGCTTCTACAATGAGCAGTTCTTC; J gene: TRBJ2-1; V gene: TRBV7-6; D gene: TRBD1; clone size: few
CDR3 protein: CASSQGMAGDTSYEQYF; CDR3 DNA: TGCGCCAGCAGCCAAGGAATGGCCGGGGACACATCCTACGAGCAGTACTTC; J gene: TRBJ2-7; V gene: TRBV4-1; D gene: -; clone size: few
CDR3 protein: CASSTMAFFDTEAFF; CDR3 DNA: TGTGCCAGCAGTACGATGGCTTTTTTCGACACTGAAGCTTTCTTT; J gene: TRBJ1-1; V gene: TRBV11-2; D gene: -; clone size: -
CDR3 protein: CASSLPQRIITDTQYF; CDR3 DNA: TGTGCCAGCAGTTTACCCCAGCGGATTATCACAGATACGCAGTATTTT; J gene: TRBJ2-3; V gene: TRBV27; D gene: -; clone size: -
CDR3 protein: CATSDLETGLDTQYF; CDR3 DNA: TGTGCCACCAGTGATTTGGAGACAGGGCTAGATACGCAGTATTTT; J gene: TRBJ2-3; V gene: TRBV24-1; D gene: TRBD1; clone size: -
CDR3 protein: CASSVATGYPSGANVLTF; CDR3 DNA: TGTGCCAGCAGCGTAGCCACAGGGTATCCCTCTGGGGCCAACGTCCTGACTTTC; J gene: TRBJ2-6; V gene: TRBV9; D gene: -; clone size: -
CDR3 protein: CASSLDRADTQYF; CDR3 DNA: TGCGCCAGCAGCTTGGATAGAGCAGATACGCAGTATTTT; J gene: TRBJ2-3; V gene: TRBV5-1; D gene: -; clone size: -
CDR3 protein: CASRSGPGAEKLFF; CDR3 DNA: TGTGCCAGTAGATCCGGGCCGGGAGCCGAAAAACTGTTTTTT; J gene: TRBJ1-4; V gene: TRBV19; D gene: -; clone size: -
CDR3 protein: CAISGIERDEAFF; CDR3 DNA: TGTGCCATCAGTGGGATCGAGAGGGATGAAGCTTTCTTT; J gene: TRBJ1-1; V gene: TRBV10-3; D gene: -; clone size: -
CDR3 protein: CASSERGWNDGYTF; CDR3 DNA: TGTGCCAGTAGTGAAAGGGGTTGGAATGATGGCTACACCTTC; J gene: TRBJ1-2; V gene: TRBV19; D gene: -; clone size: -
CDR3 protein: CASRQQGSGANVLTF; CDR3 DNA: TGTGCCAGCAGGCAGCAGGGCTCTGGGGCCAACGTCCTGACTTTC; J gene: TRBJ2-6; V gene: TRBV27; D gene: -; clone size: -
CDR3 protein: CASSYSMGGRSGISNQPQHF; CDR3 DNA: TGTGCCAGCAGTTACTCGATGGGGGGGAGGAGTGGTATTAGCAATCAGCCCCAGCATTTT; J gene: TRBJ1-5; V gene: TRBV6-2/TRBV6-3; D gene: -; clone size: once
CDR3 protein: CASSRKTGRQGGNTIYF; CDR3 DNA: TGTGCCAGCTCACGAAAAACAGGTCGACAGGGTGGAAACACCATATATTTT; J gene: TRBJ1-3; V gene: TRBV18; D gene: TRBD1; clone size: -